Included here is one T cell receptor beta chain sequence, with context. These data originate in a study of blood T cell repertoires in COVID-19. Study as a whole: Some COVID-19 samples were acute and others convalescent; all came from the United States, Italy and Spain. Sources were T cells, B-cell-depleted T cells, or PBMCs; the material itself was cDNA or gDNA.

Germline loops: CDR1 GTSNPN, CDR2 SVGIG (reference sequence). V was cut by 1 base and J by 1 base, with 16 bases left in between. The length of the CDR3 is 16 residues. Here immunoSEQ multiplex PCR was the method, and the copy in TCRdb shows in-frame clones only, minus some. Altogether 200,000 to 300,000 clones are present, about four fifths being singletons, with the ten largest covering approximately 3.5%. This TCR was sampled from a woman aged 18-30 years with acute or convalescent COVID-19. Input material: peripheral blood. This chain joins TRBV30 and TRBJ1-1, with D perhaps TRBD1 (5 bases). DNA for the CDR3: TGTGCCTGGAGTGCTCTTGGACATCTCACGAACACTGAAGCTTTCTTT. It codes for CAWSALGHLTNTEAFF.